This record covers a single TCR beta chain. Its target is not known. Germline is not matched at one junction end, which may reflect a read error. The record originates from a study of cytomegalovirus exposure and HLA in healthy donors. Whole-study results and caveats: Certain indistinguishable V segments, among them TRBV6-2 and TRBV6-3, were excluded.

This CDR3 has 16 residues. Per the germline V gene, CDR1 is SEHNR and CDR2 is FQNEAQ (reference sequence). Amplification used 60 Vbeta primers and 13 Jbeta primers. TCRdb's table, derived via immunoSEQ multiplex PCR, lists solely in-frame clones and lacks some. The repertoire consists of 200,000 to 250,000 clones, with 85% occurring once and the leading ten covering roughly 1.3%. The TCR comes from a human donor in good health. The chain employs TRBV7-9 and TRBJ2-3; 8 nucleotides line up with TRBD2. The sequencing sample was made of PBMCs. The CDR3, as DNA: TGTTCCAGCAGCCTCGGGGCTAGCGGGCGGGCAGATACGCAGTATTTT. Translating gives CSSSLGASGRADTQYF.